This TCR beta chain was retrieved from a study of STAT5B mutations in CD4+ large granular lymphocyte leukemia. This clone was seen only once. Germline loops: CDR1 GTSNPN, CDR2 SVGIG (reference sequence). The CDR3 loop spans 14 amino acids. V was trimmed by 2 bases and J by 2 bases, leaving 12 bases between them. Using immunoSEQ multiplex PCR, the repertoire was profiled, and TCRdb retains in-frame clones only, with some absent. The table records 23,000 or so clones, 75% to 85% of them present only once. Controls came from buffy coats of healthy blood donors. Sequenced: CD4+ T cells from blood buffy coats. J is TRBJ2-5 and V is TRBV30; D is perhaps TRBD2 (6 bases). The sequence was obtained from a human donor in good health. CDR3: CAWSIASGQETQYF. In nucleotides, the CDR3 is TGTGCCTGGAGTATAGCAAGCGGGCAAGAGACCCAGTACTTC.